The subject of this entry is one T cell receptor beta chain. Its antigen is not identified. The PCR used 60 Vbeta and 13 Jbeta primers. TCRdb's table, derived via immunoSEQ multiplex PCR, lists solely in-frame clones and lacks some. The sample includes about 98,000 clones, approximately 79% of them seen just once. CDR3 length equals 16 residues. V was pared by 1 base and J by 2 bases, with 6 bases of the junction left unmatched. Germline V CDR1 and CDR2: MDHEN, SYDVKM. This sample was included in a study of cytomegalovirus exposure and HLA in healthy donors. Study-wide results and caveats: Association of a missense DCLRE1C variant with TCR beta V- and J-gene trimming was reported in a later analysis. The study listed 164 cytomegalovirus-associated TCR beta chains. TCR beta V segments were, for the most part, productive about 87% or about 30% of the time in an earlier analysis.

This chain connects TRBV28 to TRBJ2-3, with 7 nucleotides matching TRBD2. The receptor's source is a male donor in good health and CMV-seronegative. Sequenced material: PBMCs. This CDR3 reads CASSLSASGFTDTQYF. CDR3 bases: TGTGCCAGCAGTTTATCGGCTAGCGGATTCACAGATACGCAGTATTTT.